Below, 6 T cell receptor beta chains from the same sample are listed, as sequenced in a study of blood T cell repertoires in COVID-19. Clones were read by immunoSEQ multiplex PCR, and TCRdb kept only the in-frame ones, dropping some. This table holds approximately 300,000 clones, under 95% found once. Sequenced sample: PBMCs or T cells enriched from blood (not recorded which). These receptors were taken from a woman aged 30 to 39 who had recovered from COVID-19.

This sequence joins TRBV29-1 and TRBJ2-1; 7 bases are shared with TRBD2. Per germline, CDR1 SQVTM and CDR2 ANQGSEA. CDR3 size: 12 residues. The V gene end was trimmed by 7 bases and the J gene end by 6 bases; junction bases not matched to a gene: 6. The CDR3 DNA sequence: TGCAGCGGCGGCGGGAGAAGCAATGAGCAGTTCTTC. Amino acids: CSGGGRSNEQFF.

This chain uses TRBV5-5 with TRBJ1-2; 11 bases match TRBD1. Germline assignment: CDR1 SGHKS and CDR2 YYEKEE (reference sequence). V lost 4 bases, J lost 8 bases, and 7 bases stayed unmatched. CDR3 length: 14 amino acids. The CDR3 loop reads CASSPGTGGAGYTF. The CDR3 DNA is TGTGCCAGCAGCCCGGGGACAGGGGGTGCCGGCTACACCTTC.

The J gene is TRBJ1-1, the V gene TRBV6-5; D is perhaps TRBD1 (6 bases). CDR1 and CDR2 from the germline V gene are MNHEY and SVGAGI. V was clipped by 6 bases and J by 1 base, with 15 bases between them. The CDR3 contains 15 residues. The CDR3 reads CASSADRPRNTEAFF. The DNA for the CDR3 is TGTGCCAGCAGCGCTGACAGGCCCCGGAACACTGAAGCTTTCTTT.

The chain couples TRBV2 to TRBJ1-2; 7 positions match TRBD1. The J segment lost 4 bases and the V segment lost 6 bases, leaving 11 bases of the junction unmatched. In germline, CDR1 is SNHLY, CDR2 FYNNEI. The CDR3 covers 15 residues. In DNA, the CDR3 is TGTGCCAGCAGCCCCGAAGGGACAGCAGCCTATGGCTACACCTTC. Its protein is CASSPEGTAAYGYTF.

This chain connects TRBV18 to TRBJ1-2; TRBD1 aligns across 8 bases. The CDR3 consists of 13 residues. Germline assignment: CDR1 KGHSH and CDR2 LQKENI. V gave up 8 bases and J gave up 3 bases; unmatched junction bases: 5. In DNA form, the CDR3 reads TGTGCCAGCGCGATACAGGGGGACTATGGCTACACCTTC. Translating it yields CASAIQGDYGYTF.

The chain is built from TRBV7-9 and TRBJ2-1; perhaps TRBD1 as D (6 bases). Germline V CDR1 and CDR2: SEHNR, FQNEAQ (reference sequence). The CDR3 length is 17 residues. Trimming took off 5 bases at V and 4 bases at J, with 21 bases between the two ends. The CDR3 spells CASSGDGQQGVYNEQFF. DNA for the CDR3: TGTGCCAGCAGCGGCGACGGACAGCAAGGCGTATACAATGAGCAGTTCTTC.